This T cell receptor (beta chain) appears in the sequencing data of a study of T cells in localized non-small cell lung cancer. Generated by immunoSEQ multiplex PCR, the TCRdb table keeps only in-frame clones and is missing some. The top ten hold about a fifth of the sample, which has roughly 70,000 clones, approximately 87% seen once. Comments on this clone: Its antigen remains unknown.

The study's findings and limits: Investigators sequenced only a single tumor region, leaving heterogeneity possible. T cell clonality was highest in uninvolved adjacent lung, above tumor. Longer overall survival accompanied higher blood T cell density. Adjacent lung had a median roughly 60 of the 100 largest tumor clones.

The input for sequencing was peripheral blood, taken before any cancer treatment. This sequence originates from a male donor at least 60 years old with stage III squamous cell lung carcinoma.

For the CDR3, the DNA is TGCGCCAGCAACGACAGGGCCTCCGGGGAGCTGTTTTTT. Translation gives CASNDRASGELFF. V gene TRBV10-2 combines with J gene TRBJ2-2, with 7 bases aligning to TRBD1. Unmatched junction bases numbered 5, after V lost 7 bases and J lost 6 bases. Germline values: CDR1 WSHSY, CDR2 SAAADI. The CDR3 covers 13 residues.